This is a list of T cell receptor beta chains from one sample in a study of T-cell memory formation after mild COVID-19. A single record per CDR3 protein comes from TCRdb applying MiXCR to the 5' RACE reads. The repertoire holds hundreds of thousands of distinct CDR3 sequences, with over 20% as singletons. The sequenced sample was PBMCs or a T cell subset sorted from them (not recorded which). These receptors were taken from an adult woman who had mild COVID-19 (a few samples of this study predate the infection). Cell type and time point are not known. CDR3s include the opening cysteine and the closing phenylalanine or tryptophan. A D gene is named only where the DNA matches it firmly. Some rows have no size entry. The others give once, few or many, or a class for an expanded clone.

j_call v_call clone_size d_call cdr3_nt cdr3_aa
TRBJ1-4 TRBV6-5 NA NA TGTGCCAGCAGCGAACAAGGAAGCAATGAAAAACTGTTTTTT CASSEQGSNEKLFF
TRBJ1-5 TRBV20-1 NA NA TGCAGTGCTAGAGCGGGCGGAGTCTATAGCAATCAGCCCCAGCATTTT CSARAGGVYSNQPQHF
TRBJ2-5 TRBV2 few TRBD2 TGTGCCAGCAGTGAAGCGCGGGGGGACAAGGGCCAAGAGACCCAGTACTTC CASSEARGDKGQETQYF
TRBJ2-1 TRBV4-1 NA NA TGCGCCAGCAGCCAAGATTATGGGGAGCAGTTCTTC CASSQDYGEQFF
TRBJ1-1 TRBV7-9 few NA TGTGCCAGCAGCCCCTTAGGACCGGGACAGAACACTGAAGCTTTCTTT CASSPLGPGQNTEAFF
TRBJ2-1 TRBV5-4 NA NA TGTGCCAGCAGCCTGGGGGGATACATTGGAGGGGAGCTCTACAATGAGCAGTTCTTC CASSLGGYIGGELYNEQFF
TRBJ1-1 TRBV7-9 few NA TGTGCCAGCAGCTCCGGCGAGAAGACTGAAGCTTTCTTT CASSSGEKTEAFF
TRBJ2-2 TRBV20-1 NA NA TGCAGTGCTAGAGATCTTTTGAACACCGGGGAGCTGTTTTTT CSARDLLNTGELFF
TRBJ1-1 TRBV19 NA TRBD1 TGTGCCAGTAGTCGGCGGAGGGGGCTTTTACAGCAAGCTTTCTTT CASSRRRGLLQQAFF
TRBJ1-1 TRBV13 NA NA TGTGCCAGCAGCTTATCGCCGGGTGAAGCTTTCTTT CASSLSPGEAFF
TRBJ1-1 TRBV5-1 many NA TGCGCCAGCAGCTTGGATTTAACTGAAGCTTTCTTT CASSLDLTEAFF
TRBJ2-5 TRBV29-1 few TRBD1 TGCAGCGTACAGGGGGTTAGGGAGACCCAGTACTTC CSVQGVRETQYF
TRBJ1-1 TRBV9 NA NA TGTGCCAGCAGCGTAGATCAGTACACTGAAGCTTTCTTT CASSVDQYTEAFF
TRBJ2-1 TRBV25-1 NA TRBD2 TGTGCCAGCAGTGAACCGGGACTAGCGGGATACAATGAGCAGTTCTTC CASSEPGLAGYNEQFF
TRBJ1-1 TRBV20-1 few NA TGCAGTGCTAGTCCGACCTCCGTGTGGGGCACTGAAGCTTTCTTT CSASPTSVWGTEAFF
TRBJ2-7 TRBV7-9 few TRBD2 TGTGCCAGCAGCATAGCGGGAGACGCGTACGAGCAGTACTTC CASSIAGDAYEQYF
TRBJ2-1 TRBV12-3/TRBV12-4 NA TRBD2 TGTGCCAGCAGTTTTTCTCTGGGGGGGTTCGTCTACAATGAGCAGTTCTTC CASSFSLGGFVYNEQFF
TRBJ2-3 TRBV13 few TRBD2 TGTGCCAGCAGCTCCCGGACTAGCGGGAGTGTGATCGCAGATACGCAGTATTTT CASSSRTSGSVIADTQYF
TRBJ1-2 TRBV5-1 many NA TGCGCCAGCAGCTTGGTGGGTGAAACCGACATTTCTAACTATGGCTACACCTTC CASSLVGETDISNYGYTF
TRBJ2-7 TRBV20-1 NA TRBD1 TGCAGTGCTAGAGATCCCGACAGGGGGCTTCACGAGCAGTACTTC CSARDPDRGLHEQYF
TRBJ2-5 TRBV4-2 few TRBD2 TGTGCCAGCAGCCAAGTTACTAGCGGGAGTGGGCAAGAGACCCAGTACTTC CASSQVTSGSGQETQYF
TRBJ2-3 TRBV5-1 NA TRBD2 TGCGCCAGCAGCTTGCCCGGACTAGCGGGGGGCACAGATACGCAGTATTTT CASSLPGLAGGTDTQYF
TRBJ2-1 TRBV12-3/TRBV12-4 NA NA TGTGCCAGCAGTTTCAGTGGTGCCCCATCGTCGGAGCAGTTCTTC CASSFSGAPSSEQFF
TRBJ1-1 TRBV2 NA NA TGTGCCAGCAGTGAACCAACCCGACAGATTGAAGTCACTGAAGCTTTCTTT CASSEPTRQIEVTEAFF
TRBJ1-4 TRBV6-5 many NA TGTGCCAGCAGTTCCCCGAATTTAGGACAGGAAAAACTGTTTTTT CASSSPNLGQEKLFF
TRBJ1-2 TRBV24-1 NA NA TGTGCCGACCAGTCCATTGTAAGACAGCCCTATGGCTACACCTTC CADQSIVRQPYGYTF
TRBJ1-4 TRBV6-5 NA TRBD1 TGTGCCAGCAATTCAGGGGGCGCAGGTGAAAAACTGTTTTTT CASNSGGAGEKLFF
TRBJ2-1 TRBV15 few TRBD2 TGTGCCACCAGCAGAGATGGACTAGCGGGGTACAATGAGCAGTTCTTC CATSRDGLAGYNEQFF
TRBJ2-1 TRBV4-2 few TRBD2 TGTGCCAGCAGCCAAGTTCAGCGGGAGAATAATGAGCAGTTCTTC CASSQVQRENNEQFF
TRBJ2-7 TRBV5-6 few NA TGTGCCAGCAGCACCAGACTCTCCTACGAGCAGTACTTC CASSTRLSYEQYF
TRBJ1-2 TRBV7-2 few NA TGTGCCAGCAGCTTAGCTTCTACAGGGAACTATGGCTACACCTTC CASSLASTGNYGYTF
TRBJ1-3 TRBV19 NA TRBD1 TGTGCCAGTAGTCCCCTGTGGGAGGGACAGCGCCTTGAGGTTGGAAACACCATATATTTT CASSPLWEGQRLEVGNTIYF
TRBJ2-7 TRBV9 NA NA TGTGCCAGCAGCGTCGCAGCGGGCTTAAGGGAGCAGTACTTC CASSVAAGLREQYF
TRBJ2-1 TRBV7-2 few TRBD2 TGTGCCAGCAGGGAAGTAGCGGGAGGGGCTTACAATGAGCAGTTCTTC CASREVAGGAYNEQFF
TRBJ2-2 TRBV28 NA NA TGTGCCAGCATAAGGGGGGGCTCCGGGGAGCTGTTTTTT CASIRGGSGELFF
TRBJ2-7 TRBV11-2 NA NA TGTGCCAGCAGGGAAGACAGGCTCGCCTACGAGCAGTACTTC CASREDRLAYEQYF
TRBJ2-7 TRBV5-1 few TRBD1 TGCGCCAGCAGCCAGACAGGGAATAGCGTCTACGAGCAGTACTTC CASSQTGNSVYEQYF
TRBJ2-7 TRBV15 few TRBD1 TGTGCCACCAGTCCGGGACAGGGGTACGAGCAGTACTTC CATSPGQGYEQYF
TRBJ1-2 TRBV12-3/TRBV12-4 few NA TGTGCCAGCAGGCCCGCGGGTCTGGCCGCTGGCTACACCTTC CASRPAGLAAGYTF
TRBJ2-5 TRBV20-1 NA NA TGCAGTGCTAGGGGGATGGGACACCAAGAGACCCAGTACTTC CSARGMGHQETQYF
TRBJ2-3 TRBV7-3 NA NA TGTGCCAGCAGCTTATCAGGGGTGGATACGCAGTATTTT CASSLSGVDTQYF
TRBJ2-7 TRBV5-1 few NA TGCGCCAGCAGCTTGGATGCTGGGACGGTCGCTCGTCGCTCCGAGCAGTACTTC CASSLDAGTVARRSEQYF
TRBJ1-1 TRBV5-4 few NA TGTGCCAGCAGCGGTGACAGAGGAACGAACACTGAAGCTTTCTTT CASSGDRGTNTEAFF
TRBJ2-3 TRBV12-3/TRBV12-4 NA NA TGTGCCAGCAGCACCAGGGGAACAGATACGCAGTATTTT CASSTRGTDTQYF
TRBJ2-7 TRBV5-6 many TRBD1 TGTGCCAGCAGCCGGACAGGGGACGAGCAGTACTTC CASSRTGDEQYF
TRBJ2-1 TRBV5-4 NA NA TGTGCCAGCAGCCAGCAACTGATCGGTCTCCACAATGAGCAGTTCTTC CASSQQLIGLHNEQFF
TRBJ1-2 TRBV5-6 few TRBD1 TGTGCCAGCAGACAAGCCGGGACAGGGAACCTAGGCTACACCTTC CASRQAGTGNLGYTF
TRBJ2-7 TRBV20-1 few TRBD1 TGCAGTGCCCGAGGGGACAGCTTCGAGCAGTACTTC CSARGDSFEQYF
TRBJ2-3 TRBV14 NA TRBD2 TGTGCCAGCAGCCACGAGGCGGGAGAAACAGATACGCAGTATTTT CASSHEAGETDTQYF
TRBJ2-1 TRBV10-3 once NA TGTGCCATCAGTGAGTCGGACCGGGAGCAGTTCTTC CAISESDREQFF
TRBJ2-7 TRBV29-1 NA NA TGCAGCGTTGACCGGTCAGGGGTTTCAGGGGAGCAGTACTTC CSVDRSGVSGEQYF